Below, 12 T cell receptor beta chains from the same sample are listed, as sequenced in a study of blood T cell repertoires in COVID-19 (TCRdb year 2020). The library was obtained by the immunoSEQ multiplex PCR assay. TCRdb mirrors the immuneACCESS table, restricted to in-frame sequences. Some clones are absent from its copies; in checked studies, under half trace to an unresolved V gene, and the reason for the others is unknown. The sample data list a few hundred thousand clones, and around 83% of these were observed just once. The ten largest account for 3.4% of the sample. The source material was peripheral blood. Source of these receptors: a woman under 30 with acute or convalescent COVID-19.

This rearrangement joins TRBV7-8 to TRBJ2-7; 7 positions match TRBD2. The CDR3 length is 16 residues. The J segment lost 2 bases and the V segment lost 0 bases, leaving 7 bases of the junction unmatched. In germline, CDR1 is SGHVS, CDR2 FQNEAQ. This CDR3 is CASSLASPGLPYEQYF. The CDR3 nucleotides are TGTGCCAGCAGCTTAGCGAGTCCGGGACTACCCTACGAGCAGTACTTC.

In its sample, this clone was seen once. The J gene is TRBJ2-3, the V gene TRBV6-2 or TRBV6-3; TRBD2 matches 12 bases. Germline V gives CDR1 MNHEY, CDR2 SVGEGT. J was trimmed by 6 bases and V by 6 bases; bases with no gene match: 7. The CDR3 covers 15 residues. The CDR3 loop reads CASSPGTSGWDTQYF. CDR3 coding DNA: TGTGCCAGCAGCCCCGGGACTAGCGGGTGGGATACGCAGTATTTT.

CDR3 in amino acids: CASSSDRDRQYF. CDR3 DNA sequence: TGTGCCAGTAGTAGTGACAGGGATAGGCAGTACTTC. The chain couples TRBV19 to TRBJ2-7; 7 bases map to TRBD1. The CDR3 consists of 12 residues. J lost 9 bases, V lost 4 bases, and 6 bases had no gene match. Germline loops: CDR1 LNHDA, CDR2 SQIVND (reference sequence).

The chain employs TRBV4-1 and TRBJ2-7, with 8 nucleotides matching TRBD1. Germline CDR1 reads MGHRA; CDR2 reads YSYEKL. The junction had 22 bases not matched to a gene; V was cut back by 0 bases and J by 6 bases. The CDR3 is made up of 20 amino acids. CDR3 DNA: TGCGCCAGCAGCCAAGACTCTAGATTACCTTCAGGGGGCAATAGGCTCGAGCAGTACTTC. Encoded protein: CASSQDSRLPSGGNRLEQYF.

The chain couples TRBV14 to TRBJ2-1; D gene ambiguous. V shed 6 bases and J shed 6 bases, with 9 bases lying between them. The germline gives CDR1 SGHDN, CDR2 FVKESK. The CDR3 spans 12 residues. The CDR3 nucleotides read TGTGCCAGCAGTCCCCAGCGCAATGAGCAGTTCTTC. The encoded protein is CASSPQRNEQFF.

The chain has TRBV5-6 and TRBJ2-1; maybe TRBD2 (5 bases). CDR3 length equals 16 residues. Germline V lookup: CDR1 SGHDT, CDR2 YYEEEE. V lost 4 bases and J lost 7, with 21 bases in between. CDR3 in amino acids: CASSPRPRLTRNEQFF. In DNA form, the CDR3 reads TGTGCCAGCAGCCCCCGTCCGAGACTAACGCGGAATGAGCAGTTCTTC.

A few counts support this clone. The chain recombines TRBV11-2 with TRBJ1-3; TRBD1 might be the D (6 bases). CDR1 and CDR2 (germline): SGHAT, FQNNGV. V shed 4 bases and J shed 2 bases, with 12 bases lying between them. CDR3 length: 15 residues. The CDR3 DNA is TGTGCCAGCAGCTCAACAGGGATTACTGGAAACACCATATATTTT. Translation: CASSSTGITGNTIYF. Supplemented by reference TRBV11-2 and TRBJ1-3, the full variable domain reads EAGVAQSPRYKIIEKRQSVAFWCNPISGHATLYWYQQILGQGPKLLIQFQNNGVVDDSQLPKDRFSAERLKGVDSTLKIQPAKLEDSAVYLCASSSTGITGNTIYFGEGSWLTVV.

This clone was seen a single time. The chain has TRBV6-2 or TRBV6-3 and TRBJ2-7; 10 bases match TRBD1. The CDR3 extends over 14 amino acids. Unmatched junction bases numbered 5, after V lost 6 bases and J lost 3 bases. Germline V lookup: CDR1 MNHEY, CDR2 SVGEGT. The CDR3 nucleotides read TGTGCCAGCAGCTTTGGACAGGGGGACTACGAGCAGTACTTC. Encoded protein: CASSFGQGDYEQYF.

The V gene is TRBV6-2 or TRBV6-3, the J gene TRBJ2-4, with D unresolved. Germline V gene sequence: CDR1 MNHEY, CDR2 SVGEGT. The CDR3 runs 14 residues. Trimming removed 2 bases at V and 0 bases at J, with 5 bases between. The CDR3 spells CASSYAGAKNIQYF. The CDR3 coding sequence is TGTGCCAGCAGTTACGCCGGAGCCAAAAACATTCAGTACTTC.

About this clone itself: Additional DNA sequences in this sample encode the identical CDR3. The chain recombines TRBV27 with TRBJ2-7; 8 positions match TRBD1. CDR3 length: 13 residues. The germline gives CDR1 MNHEY, CDR2 SMNVEV (reference sequence). The ends lost 5 bases at V and 2 bases at J; junction bases unmatched: 2. The CDR3 region has the DNA TGTGCCAGCAGTCTACAGGGGGCCTACGAGCAGTACTTC. It is translated as CASSLQGAYEQYF.

The genes are TRBV4-3 and TRBJ2-3; the D is unclear. The J call may be faulty, since TRBJ1-5 better matches the DNA end. Germline V lookup: CDR1 LGHNA, CDR2 YSLEER. CDR3 length: 15 amino acids. CDR3 in amino acids: CASSQGNPYTDTQHF. In DNA, the CDR3 is TGCGCCAGCAGCCAAGGAAACCCCTACACAGATACGCAGCATTTT.

The chain carries TRBV7-6 and TRBJ2-5; possible D gene TRBD1, 5 bases. Germline assignment: CDR1 SGHVS and CDR2 FNYEAQ. V dropped 3 bases and J dropped 1 base, with 15 bases sitting between them. CDR3 length: 16 amino acids. As DNA, the CDR3 is TGTGCCAGCAGCTTTGCAGGGTTTGGGTCCCAAGAGACCCAGTACTTC. Translated: CASSFAGFGSQETQYF. The entire variable domain, with the rest obtained from reference TRBV7-6 and TRBJ2-5, is as follows: GAGVSQSPRYKVTKRGQDVALRCDPISGHVSLYWYRQALGQGPEFLTYFNYEAQQDKSGLPNDRFSAERPEGSISTLTIQRTEQRDSAMYRCASSFAGFGSQETQYFGPGTRLLVL.